This T cell receptor beta chain originates from a study of spatial heterogeneity in lung cancer. Study-wide points: Mutation tallies in tumors tracked expanded intratumoral alpha and beta TCR counts.

Trimming stripped 2 bases from V and 9 bases from J, with 17 bases between. The CDR3 runs 16 residues. Time point meaning: sample taken at primary tumor resection. MiXCR was run by TCRdb on the 5' RACE reads, yielding one entry per CDR3 protein. This sample has about 17,000 distinct CDR3 sequences; more than 5.5% occur once, and the top ten carry approximately 6.8%. This clonotype was detected a few times. The target antigen is unknown. This beta chain is a stray sequence in a library constructed for alpha chains; its clone size is not meaningful. The V and J genes are TRBV12-3 or TRBV12-4 and TRBJ1-6, with D perhaps TRBD1 (5 bases). The sequence derives from a male donor with early-stage non-small cell lung cancer. The sequenced sample was lung tumor tissue, obtained at surgery. The DNA for the CDR3 is TGTGCCAGCAGTTTAACCCCCTCGCAGGGTGGTTCACCCCTCCACTTT. It is translated as CASSLTPSQGGSPLHF.